This TCR beta chain was obtained from a study of glioma-infiltrating T cells. Amplification of TCR alpha and beta CDR3 regions from RNA used iRepertoire nested multiplex PCR. TCRdb re-called the multiplex PCR reads with MiXCR, one entry per CDR3 protein. The sample lists roughly 200,000 distinct CDR3 sequences; around 40% were seen once. This receptor was taken from a human donor with low-grade glioma or glioblastoma, undergoing nonglioma brain surgery, or in good health (not recorded which). Sequencing was done on a sample of glioma tissue, nonneoplastic brain tissue, or PBMCs (not recorded which).

CDR3 in DNA: TGTGCCGGCAGGGGGCCTAACTATGGCTACACCTTC. Amino acids: CAGRGPNYGYTF. The chain has TRBV10-3 and TRBJ1-2; 8 positions match TRBD1. J was trimmed by 0 bases and V by 11 bases; bases with no gene match: 2. Germline assignment: CDR1 ENHRY and CDR2 SYGVKD. This CDR3 spans 12 amino acids.